What follows are 25 T cell receptor beta chains derived from one specimen sequenced in a study of blood T cell repertoires in COVID-19. TCRdb keeps only in-frame clones here, not all; method: immunoSEQ multiplex PCR. The sample gives 90,000 to 150,000 clones, more than 60% of which show up once; 2% to 3% is in the top ten. Source material: peripheral blood. The receptors come from a man aged 50 to 59 with acute or convalescent COVID-19.

This clone was found once. The chain recombines TRBV28 with TRBJ1-2; unclear D gene. CDR1 is MDHEN, CDR2 SYDVKM, per germline. The CDR3 totals 12 residues. Trimming left V 6 bases short and J 4 bases short, with 9 bases between. CDR3 DNA sequence: TGTGCCAGCAGGGGCACAATCTATGGCTACACCTTC. This gives the protein CASRGTIYGYTF.

The V and J genes are TRBV28 and TRBJ2-7; TRBD1 is a possible D gene (6 bases). This CDR3 is built from 20 residues. CDR1 and CDR2 from the germline V gene are MDHEN and SYDVKM. V was clipped by 2 bases and J by 2 bases, with 28 bases between them. In DNA, the CDR3 is TGTGCCAGCAGTTTAGGGTGGATTTCCGCCGAACGACAGGAGACCTACGAGCAGTACTTC. It codes for CASSLGWISAERQETYEQYF.

The chain combines TRBV4-1 with TRBJ2-1; 7 positions match TRBD2. Trimming removed 1 base from V and 9 bases from J; junction bases left unmatched: 6. Germline CDR1 is MGHRA and CDR2 is YSYEKL. The CDR3 totals 14 residues. The CDR3 DNA sequence: TGCGCCAGCAGCCAAGTATTGACTAGCACTGAGCAGTTCTTC. Protein sequence: CASSQVLTSTEQFF.

The J gene is TRBJ1-2, the V gene TRBV29-1; maybe TRBD1 (5 bases). V lost 5 bases to trimming and J lost 3 bases, with 13 bases between them. The CDR3 covers 13 residues. The germline V gene encodes CDR1 SQVTM and CDR2 ANQGSEA. CDR3 coding DNA: TGCAGCGTTCTCGGACAAGAGCACTATGGCTACACCTTC. Its translation: CSVLGQEHYGYTF.

This sequence joins TRBV7-9 and TRBJ2-5; D gene unclear. V lost 3 bases and J 2 bases, leaving 4 bases between the germline ends. Germline loops: CDR1 SEHNR, CDR2 FQNEAQ (reference sequence). This CDR3 spans 12 amino acids. CDR3 loop: CASSFPQETQYF. The DNA of the CDR3 is TGTGCCAGCAGCTTTCCTCAAGAGACCCAGTACTTC.

V is TRBV24-1 and J is TRBJ2-7, with D perhaps TRBD1 (6 bases). The CDR3 loop spans 12 amino acids. Germline assignment: CDR1 KGHDR and CDR2 SFDVKD. The V and J ends lost 4 bases and 5 bases respectively, with 8 bases between them. CDR3 sequence reads: CATSDRGHEQYF. CDR3 sequence (DNA): TGTGCCACCAGTGACAGGGGCCACGAGCAGTACTTC.

The DNA for the CDR3 is TGTGCCAGCAGCTTATATCGGACAGCCATAGCTAACTATGGCTACACCTTC. Protein: CASSLYRTAIANYGYTF. V usage is TRBV7-4 and J usage is TRBJ1-2; D is possibly TRBD1 (6 bases). The CDR3 is 17 residues long. V lost 2 bases and J 0 bases, leaving 16 bases between the germline ends. From germline, CDR1 is SGHVT and CDR2 SQSDAQ.

The rearrangement links TRBV5-6 to TRBJ1-1, with a possible D match to TRBD1 (5 bases). In germline, CDR1 is SGHDT, CDR2 YYEEEE. V was cut by 4 bases and J by 5 bases, with 12 bases left in between. This CDR3 is 13 amino acids long. For the CDR3, the DNA is TGTGCCAGCAGCCCGTCGGGGGTAACTGAAGCTTTCTTT. It is translated as CASSPSGVTEAFF.

The V gene is TRBV11-2, the J gene TRBJ2-3; D remains ambiguous. The V and J ends lost 1 base and 4 bases respectively, with 3 bases between them. CDR1 SGHAT and CDR2 FQNNGV come from the germline V gene. This CDR3 contains 12 residues. The CDR3 is CASSLVADTQYF. Written as DNA, the CDR3 is TGTGCCAGCAGCTTAGTCGCAGATACGCAGTATTTT.

The gene calls are TRBV5-1 and TRBJ1-4, with TRBD1 matching 9 bases. Germline-derived CDR1 and CDR2 are SGHRS and YFSETQ. The CDR3 sequence is 14 residues long. V was clipped by 4 bases and J by 7 bases; unmatched bases: 5. The CDR3 loop reads CASSPSGQGEKLFF. CDR3 in DNA: TGCGCCAGCAGCCCATCGGGACAGGGTGAAAAACTGTTTTTT.

The chain has TRBV7-8 and TRBJ2-7; the match to TRBD2 covers 11 bases. CDR3 length: 17 amino acids. V shed 5 bases, J shed 1 base, and the junction held 10 bases outside the gene matches. Germline values: CDR1 SGHVS, CDR2 FQNEAQ. The CDR3 loop reads CASSPTFTSGGSYEQYF. In nucleotides, the CDR3 is TGTGCCAGCAGCCCGACCTTTACTAGCGGGGGATCCTACGAGCAGTACTTC.

The chain links TRBV18 to TRBJ2-7, with D possibly TRBD2 on 5 matching bases. Trimming took off 6 bases at V and 3 bases at J, with 12 bases between the two ends. CDR3 length: 13 amino acids. Germline V CDR1 and CDR2: KGHSH, LQKENI. In DNA form, the CDR3 reads TGTGCCAGCTCTACGTCCGAGGGCTACGAGCAGTACTTC. Its protein is CASSTSEGYEQYF. Using reference TRBV18 and TRBJ2-7 for the parts outside the CDR3, the full variable domain is NAGVMQNPRHLVRRRGQEARLRCSPMKGHSHVYWYRQLPEEGLKFMVYLQKENIIDESGMPKERFSAEFPKEGPSILRIQQVVRGDSAAYFCASSTSEGYEQYFGPGTRLTVT.

V gene TRBV25-1 combines with J gene TRBJ1-2; possibly TRBD1 for D (6 bases). The ends were cut back, 2 bases at V and 4 bases at J, with 8 bases in the middle. This CDR3 is built from 13 residues. Germline CDR1 reads MGHDK; CDR2 reads SYGVNS. This CDR3 is CASSEGTSYGYTF. The CDR3 DNA follows: TGTGCCAGCAGTGAAGGGACATCCTATGGCTACACCTTC.

This chain joins TRBV2 and TRBJ2-2; 7 nucleotides match TRBD1. V gave up 6 bases and J gave up 4 bases; unmatched junction bases: 5. The CDR3 runs to 14 residues. Germline V lookup: CDR1 SNHLY, CDR2 FYNNEI. The CDR3 nucleotides are TGTGCCAGCAGAAGACAGGGTTTCACCGGGGAGCTGTTTTTT. This sequence encodes CASRRQGFTGELFF. Together with reference TRBV2 and TRBJ2-2, the CDR3 gives the full variable domain: EPEVTQTPSHQVTQMGQEVILRCVPISNHLYFYWYRQILGQKVEFLVSFYNNEISEKSEIFDDQFSVERPDGSNFTLKIRSTKLEDSAMYFCASRRQGFTGELFFGEGSRLTVL.

This clone was seen once. The chain couples TRBV10-3 to TRBJ2-1; weak D call: TRBD2 (6 bases). The CDR3 runs 14 residues. Trimming pared 6 bases from V and 5 bases from J, leaving 14 bases between. The V gene's germline CDR1 is ENHRY and CDR2 SYGVKD. The CDR3 region has the DNA TGTGCCATCAGACAGCGGGTTTTGGACAATGAGCAGTTCTTC. Its protein is CAIRQRVLDNEQFF.

V gene TRBV7-3 combines with J gene TRBJ2-2, with D unclear. V was pared by 2 bases and J by 3 bases, with 10 bases between. The germline V gene has CDR1 SGHTA and CDR2 FQGTGA. The CDR3 length is 15 residues. The CDR3 coding sequence is TGTGCCAGCAGCTTACTGGCGGTGGACACCGGGGAGCTGTTTTTT. Translation gives CASSLLAVDTGELFF. The variable domain in full, completed from reference TRBV7-3 and TRBJ2-2, reads GAGVSQTPSNKVTEKGKYVELRCDPISGHTALYWYRQSLGQGPEFLIYFQGTGAADDSGLPNDRFFAVRPEGSVSTLKIQRTERGDSAVYLCASSLLAVDTGELFFGEGSRLTVL.

This chain links TRBV6-2 or TRBV6-3 with TRBJ2-5; maybe TRBD1 (5 bases). CDR1 MNHEY and CDR2 SVGEGT come from the germline V gene. This CDR3 has 12 residues. V was shortened by 5 bases and J by 4 bases, with 8 bases between the two germline ends. The CDR3 sequence is CASSGRVETQYF. The CDR3 region has the DNA TGTGCCAGCAGTGGCAGGGTAGAGACCCAGTACTTC.

This clone was counted between two and nine times. The rearrangement links TRBV11-2 to TRBJ2-2; 7 positions match TRBD2. V gave up 5 bases and J gave up 3 bases; unmatched junction bases: 9. The length of the CDR3 is 16 residues. Germline CDR1 is SGHAT and CDR2 is FQNNGV. The CDR3 protein is CASSPATGGYTGELFF. The CDR3 DNA reads as TGTGCCAGCAGCCCAGCGACGGGAGGTTACACCGGGGAGCTGTTTTTT.

V usage is TRBV7-8 and J usage is TRBJ2-7; TRBD1 matches at 10 bases. The V and J ends lost 6 bases and 3 bases, in that order; junction bases with no gene match: 11. The CDR3 has 16 residues. CDR1 SGHVS and CDR2 FQNEAQ come from the germline V gene. This chain's CDR3 is CASSSGLRDRGYEQYF. The CDR3 DNA reads as TGTGCCAGCAGTTCCGGTCTCCGGGACAGGGGCTACGAGCAGTACTTC.

This clone has a single count. The chain carries TRBV3-1 (or the pseudogene TRBV3-2) and TRBJ2-5, with 7 nucleotides matching TRBD1. With V trimmed by 4 bases and J by 2 bases, 10 bases remained unmatched. This CDR3 comprises 16 residues. Germline loops: CDR1 LGHDT, CDR2 YNNKEL (reference sequence). The CDR3 DNA is TGTGCCAGCAGCCGAATAGAATTGACAGGGCAAGAGACCCAGTACTTC. Protein product: CASSRIELTGQETQYF.

This chain links TRBV28 with TRBJ1-4; the D is unclear. This CDR3 comprises 15 residues. The V and J ends lost 6 bases and 5 bases respectively, with 16 bases between them. Germline V gene data show CDR1 as MDHEN and CDR2 as SYDVKM. The CDR3 is CASSLKITSNEKLFF. In DNA form, the CDR3 reads TGTGCCAGCAGCCTTAAAATAACTAGCAATGAAAAACTGTTTTTT.

This rearrangement joins TRBV11-2 to TRBJ1-4, with 7 bases matching TRBD1. The CDR3 length is 15 residues. V was clipped by 5 bases and J by 7 bases; unmatched bases: 10. The germline gives CDR1 SGHAT, CDR2 FQNNGV. The CDR3 nucleotides are TGTGCCAGCAGCGGCCGCCTCCGGGACAGTGAAAAACTGTTTTTT. Protein sequence: CASSGRLRDSEKLFF.

This chain links TRBV2 with TRBJ1-2, with a tentative D call TRBD1 (6 bases). CDR1 is SNHLY, CDR2 FYNNEI, per germline. Trimming shortened V by 8 bases and J by 4 bases, and 14 bases separated the two germline ends. The CDR3 spans 13 residues. CDR3 sequence (DNA): TGTGCCAGCCTGGGGGGGCATCGCTATGGCTACACCTTC. Translating gives CASLGGHRYGYTF.

The V call is TRBV6-2 or TRBV6-3, the J call TRBJ1-2; D unclear. CDR1 is MNHEY, CDR2 SVGEGT, per germline. V was clipped by 4 bases and J by 9 bases, with 15 bases between them. The CDR3 consists of 13 residues. In nucleotides, the CDR3 is TGTGCCAGCAGTTCCGCGGACTCGCAGAGCTACACCTTC. Protein sequence: CASSSADSQSYTF.

The V gene is TRBV4-1, the J gene TRBJ1-6; tentatively, D is TRBD1 (6 bases). CDR1 and CDR2 from the germline V gene are MGHRA and YSYEKL. V was clipped by 2 bases and J by 7 bases, with 15 bases between them. The CDR3 contains 16 residues. The CDR3 here is CASSQTRGQRNSPLHF. In DNA, the CDR3 is TGCGCCAGCAGCCAAACCAGGGGCCAAAGGAATTCACCCCTCCACTTT.